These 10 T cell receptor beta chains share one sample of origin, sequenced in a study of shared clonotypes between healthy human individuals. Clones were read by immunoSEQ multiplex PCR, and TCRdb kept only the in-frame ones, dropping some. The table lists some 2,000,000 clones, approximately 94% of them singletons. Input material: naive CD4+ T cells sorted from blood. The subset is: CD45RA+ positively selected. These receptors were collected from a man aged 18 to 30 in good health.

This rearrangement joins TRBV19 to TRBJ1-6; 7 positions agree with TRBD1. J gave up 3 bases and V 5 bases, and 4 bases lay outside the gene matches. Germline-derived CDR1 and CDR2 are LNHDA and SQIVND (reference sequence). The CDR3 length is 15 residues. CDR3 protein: CASSHGQDYNSPLHF. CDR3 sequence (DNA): TGTGCCAGTAGTCATGGACAGGACTATAATTCACCCCTCCACTTT.

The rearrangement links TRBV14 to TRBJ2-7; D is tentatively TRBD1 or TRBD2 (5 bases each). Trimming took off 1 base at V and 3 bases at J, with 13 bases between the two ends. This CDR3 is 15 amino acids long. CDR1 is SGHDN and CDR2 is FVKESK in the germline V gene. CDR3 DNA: TGTGCCAGCAGCCAAGGCCCGGGGCAGCACTACGAGCAGTACTTC. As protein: CASSQGPGQHYEQYF.

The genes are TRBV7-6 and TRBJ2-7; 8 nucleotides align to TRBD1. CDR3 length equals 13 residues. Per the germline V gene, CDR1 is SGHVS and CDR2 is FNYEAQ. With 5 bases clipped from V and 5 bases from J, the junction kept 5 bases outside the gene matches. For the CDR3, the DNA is TGTGCCAGCAGCGACGGACAGGGCCACGAGCAGTACTTC. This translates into CASSDGQGHEQYF.

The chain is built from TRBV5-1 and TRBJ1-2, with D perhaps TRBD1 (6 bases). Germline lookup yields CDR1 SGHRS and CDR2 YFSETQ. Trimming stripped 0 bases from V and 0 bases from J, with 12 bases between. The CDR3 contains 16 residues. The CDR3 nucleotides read TGCGCCAGCAGCTTGGGGGGACACCCATCTAACTATGGCTACACCTTC. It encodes CASSLGGHPSNYGYTF.

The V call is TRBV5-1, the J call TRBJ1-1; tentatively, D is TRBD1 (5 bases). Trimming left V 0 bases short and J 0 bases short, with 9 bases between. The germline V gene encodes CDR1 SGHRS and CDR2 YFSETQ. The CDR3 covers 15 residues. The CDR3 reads CASSLEGNVNTEAFF. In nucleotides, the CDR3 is TGCGCCAGCAGCTTGGAGGGGAACGTGAACACTGAAGCTTTCTTT.

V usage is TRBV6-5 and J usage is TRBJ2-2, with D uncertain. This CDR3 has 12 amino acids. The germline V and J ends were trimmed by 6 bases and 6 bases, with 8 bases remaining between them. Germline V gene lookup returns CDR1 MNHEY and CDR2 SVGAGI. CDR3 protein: CASREHAGELFF. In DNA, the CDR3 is TGTGCCAGCAGGGAGCACGCCGGGGAGCTGTTTTTT.

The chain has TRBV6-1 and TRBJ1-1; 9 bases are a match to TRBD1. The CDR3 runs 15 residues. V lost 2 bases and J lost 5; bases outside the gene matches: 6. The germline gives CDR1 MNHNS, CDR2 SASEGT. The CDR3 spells CASSERDRERTEAFF. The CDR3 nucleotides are TGTGCCAGCAGTGAAAGGGACAGGGAAAGGACTGAAGCTTTCTTT.

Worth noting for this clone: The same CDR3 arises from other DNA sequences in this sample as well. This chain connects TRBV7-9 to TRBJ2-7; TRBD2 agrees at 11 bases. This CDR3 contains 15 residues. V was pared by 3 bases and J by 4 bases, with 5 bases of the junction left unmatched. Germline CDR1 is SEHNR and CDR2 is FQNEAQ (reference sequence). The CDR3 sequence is CASSFRTSGSYEQYF. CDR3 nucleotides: TGTGCCAGCAGCTTTCGGACTAGCGGGTCTTACGAGCAGTACTTC. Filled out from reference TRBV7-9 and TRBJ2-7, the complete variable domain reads DTGVSQNPRHKITKRGQNVTFRCDPISEHNRLYWYRQTLGQGPEFLTYFQNEAQLEKSRLLSDRFSAERPKGSFSTLEIQRTEQGDSAMYLCASSFRTSGSYEQYFGPGTRLTVT.

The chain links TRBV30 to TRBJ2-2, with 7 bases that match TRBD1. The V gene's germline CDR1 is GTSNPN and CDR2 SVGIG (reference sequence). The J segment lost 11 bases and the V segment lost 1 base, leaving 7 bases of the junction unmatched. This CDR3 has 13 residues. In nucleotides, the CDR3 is TGTGCCTGGAGTGCCGAGGGGGCGAGCGAGCTGTTTTTT. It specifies CAWSAEGASELFF.

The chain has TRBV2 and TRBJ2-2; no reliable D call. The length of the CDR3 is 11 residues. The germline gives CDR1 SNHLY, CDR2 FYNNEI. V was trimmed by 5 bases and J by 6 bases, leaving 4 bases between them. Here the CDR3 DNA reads TGTGCCAGCAGTTCACCCGGGGAGCTGTTTTTT. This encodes CASSSPGELFF.